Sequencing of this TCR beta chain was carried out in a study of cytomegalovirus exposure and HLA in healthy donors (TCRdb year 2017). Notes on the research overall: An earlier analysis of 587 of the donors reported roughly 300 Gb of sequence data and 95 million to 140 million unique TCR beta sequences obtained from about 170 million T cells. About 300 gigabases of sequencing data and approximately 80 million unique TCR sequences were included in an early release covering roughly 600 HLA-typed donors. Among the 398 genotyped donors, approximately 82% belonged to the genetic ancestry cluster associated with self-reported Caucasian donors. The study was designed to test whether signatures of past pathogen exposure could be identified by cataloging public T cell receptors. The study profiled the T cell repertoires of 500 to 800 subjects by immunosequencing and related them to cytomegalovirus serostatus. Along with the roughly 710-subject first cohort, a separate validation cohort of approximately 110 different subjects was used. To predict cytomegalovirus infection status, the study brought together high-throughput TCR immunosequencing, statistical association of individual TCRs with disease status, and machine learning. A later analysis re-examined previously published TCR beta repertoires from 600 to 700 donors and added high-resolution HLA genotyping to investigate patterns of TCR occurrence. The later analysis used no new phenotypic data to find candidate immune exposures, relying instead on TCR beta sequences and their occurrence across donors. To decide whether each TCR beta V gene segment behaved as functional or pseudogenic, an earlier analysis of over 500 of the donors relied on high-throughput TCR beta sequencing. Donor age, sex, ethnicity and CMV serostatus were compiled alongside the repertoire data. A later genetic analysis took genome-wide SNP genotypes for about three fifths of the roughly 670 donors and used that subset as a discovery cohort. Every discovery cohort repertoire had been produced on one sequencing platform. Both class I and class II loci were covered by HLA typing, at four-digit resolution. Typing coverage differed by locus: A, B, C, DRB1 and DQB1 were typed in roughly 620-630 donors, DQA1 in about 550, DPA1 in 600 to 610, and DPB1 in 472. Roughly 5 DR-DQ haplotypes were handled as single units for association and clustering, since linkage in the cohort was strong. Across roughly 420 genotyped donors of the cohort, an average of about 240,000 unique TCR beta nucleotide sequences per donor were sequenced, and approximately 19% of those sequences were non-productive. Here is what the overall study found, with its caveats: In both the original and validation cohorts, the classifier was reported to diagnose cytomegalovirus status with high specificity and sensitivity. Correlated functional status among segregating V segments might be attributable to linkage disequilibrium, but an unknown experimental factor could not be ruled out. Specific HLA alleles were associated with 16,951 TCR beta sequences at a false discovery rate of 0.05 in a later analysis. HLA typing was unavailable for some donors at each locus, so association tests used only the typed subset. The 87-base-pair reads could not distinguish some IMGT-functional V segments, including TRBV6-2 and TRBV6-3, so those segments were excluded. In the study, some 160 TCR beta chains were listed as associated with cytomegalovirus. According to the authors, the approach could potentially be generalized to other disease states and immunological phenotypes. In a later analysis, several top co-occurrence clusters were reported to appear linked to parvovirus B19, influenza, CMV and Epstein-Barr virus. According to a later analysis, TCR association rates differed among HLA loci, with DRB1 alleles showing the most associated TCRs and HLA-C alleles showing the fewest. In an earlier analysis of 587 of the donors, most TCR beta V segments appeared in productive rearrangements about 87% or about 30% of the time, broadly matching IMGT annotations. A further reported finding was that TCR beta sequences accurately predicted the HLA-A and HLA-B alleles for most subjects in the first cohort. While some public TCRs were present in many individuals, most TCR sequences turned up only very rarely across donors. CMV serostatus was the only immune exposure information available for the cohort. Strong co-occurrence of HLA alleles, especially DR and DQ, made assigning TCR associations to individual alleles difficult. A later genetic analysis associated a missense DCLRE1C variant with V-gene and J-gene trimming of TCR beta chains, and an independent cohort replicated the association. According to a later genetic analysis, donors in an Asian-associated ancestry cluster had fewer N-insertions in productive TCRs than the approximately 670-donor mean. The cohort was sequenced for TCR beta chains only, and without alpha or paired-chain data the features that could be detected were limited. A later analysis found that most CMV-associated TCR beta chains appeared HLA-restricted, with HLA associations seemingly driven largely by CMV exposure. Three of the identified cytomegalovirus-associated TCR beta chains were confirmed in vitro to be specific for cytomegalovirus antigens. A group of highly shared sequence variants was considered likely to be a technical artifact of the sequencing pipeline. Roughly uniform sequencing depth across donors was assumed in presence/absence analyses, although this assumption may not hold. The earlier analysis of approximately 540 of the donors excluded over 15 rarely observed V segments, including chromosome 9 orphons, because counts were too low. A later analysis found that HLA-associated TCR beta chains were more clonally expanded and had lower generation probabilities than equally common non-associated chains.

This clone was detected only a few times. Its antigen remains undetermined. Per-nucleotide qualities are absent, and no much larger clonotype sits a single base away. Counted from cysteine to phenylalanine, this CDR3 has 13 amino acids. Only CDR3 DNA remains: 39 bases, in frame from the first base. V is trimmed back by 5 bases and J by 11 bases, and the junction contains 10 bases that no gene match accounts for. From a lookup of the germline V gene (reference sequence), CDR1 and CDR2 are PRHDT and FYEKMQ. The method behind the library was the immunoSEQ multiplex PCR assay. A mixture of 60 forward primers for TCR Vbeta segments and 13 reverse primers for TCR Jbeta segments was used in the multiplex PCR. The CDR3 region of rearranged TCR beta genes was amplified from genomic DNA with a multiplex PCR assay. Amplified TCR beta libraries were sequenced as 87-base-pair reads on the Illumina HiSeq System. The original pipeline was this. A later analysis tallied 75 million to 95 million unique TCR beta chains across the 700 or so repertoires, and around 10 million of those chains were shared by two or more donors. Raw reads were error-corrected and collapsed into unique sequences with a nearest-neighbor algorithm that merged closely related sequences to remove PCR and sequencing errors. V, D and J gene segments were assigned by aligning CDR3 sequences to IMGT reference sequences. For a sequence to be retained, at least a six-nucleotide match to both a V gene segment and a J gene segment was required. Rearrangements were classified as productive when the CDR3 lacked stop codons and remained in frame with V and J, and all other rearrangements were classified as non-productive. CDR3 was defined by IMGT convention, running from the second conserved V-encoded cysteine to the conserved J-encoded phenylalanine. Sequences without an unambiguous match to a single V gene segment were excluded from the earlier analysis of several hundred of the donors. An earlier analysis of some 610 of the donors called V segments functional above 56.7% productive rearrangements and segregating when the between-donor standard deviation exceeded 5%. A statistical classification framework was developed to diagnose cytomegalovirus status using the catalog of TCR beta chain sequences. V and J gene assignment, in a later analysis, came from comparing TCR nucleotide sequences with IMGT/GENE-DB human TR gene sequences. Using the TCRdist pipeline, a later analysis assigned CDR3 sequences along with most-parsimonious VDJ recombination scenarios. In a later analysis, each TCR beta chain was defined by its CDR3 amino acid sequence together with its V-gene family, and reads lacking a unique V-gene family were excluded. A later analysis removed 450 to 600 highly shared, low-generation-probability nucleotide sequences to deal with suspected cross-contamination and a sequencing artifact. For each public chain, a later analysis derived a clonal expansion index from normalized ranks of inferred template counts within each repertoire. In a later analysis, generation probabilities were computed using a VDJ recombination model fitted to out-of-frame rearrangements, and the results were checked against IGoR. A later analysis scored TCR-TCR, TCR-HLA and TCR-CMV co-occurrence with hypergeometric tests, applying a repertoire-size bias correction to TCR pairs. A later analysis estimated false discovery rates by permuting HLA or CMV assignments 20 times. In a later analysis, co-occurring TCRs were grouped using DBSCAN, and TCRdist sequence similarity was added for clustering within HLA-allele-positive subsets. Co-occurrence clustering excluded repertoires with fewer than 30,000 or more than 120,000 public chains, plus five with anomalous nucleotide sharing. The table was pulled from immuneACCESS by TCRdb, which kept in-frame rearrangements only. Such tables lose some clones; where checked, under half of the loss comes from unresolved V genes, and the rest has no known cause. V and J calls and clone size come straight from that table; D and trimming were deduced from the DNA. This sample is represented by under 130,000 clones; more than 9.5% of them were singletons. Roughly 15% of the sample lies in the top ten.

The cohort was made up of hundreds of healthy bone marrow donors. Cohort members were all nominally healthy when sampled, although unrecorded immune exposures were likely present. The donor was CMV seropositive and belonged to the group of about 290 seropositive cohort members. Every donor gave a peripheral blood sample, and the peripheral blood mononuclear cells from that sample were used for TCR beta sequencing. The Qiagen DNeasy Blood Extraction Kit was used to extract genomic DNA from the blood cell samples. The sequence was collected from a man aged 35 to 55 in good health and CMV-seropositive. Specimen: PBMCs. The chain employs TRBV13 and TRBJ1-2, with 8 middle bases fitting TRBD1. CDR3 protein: CASSPKGQGSYTF. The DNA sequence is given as TGTGCCAGCAGCCCAAAAGGACAGGGTTCATACACCTTC.